The clone carrying this T cell receptor (beta chain) was observed a handful of times. Antigen unknown. TCRdb analysed the RT-PCR reads with MiXCR anew, one entry per CDR3 protein. The data show about 780,000 distinct CDR3 sequences, around a sixth seen once. This sample stems from a study of response to subunit inactivated influenza vaccine. Study results and limitations: The authors suggested that every seasonal influenza vaccination recruits few new T cells.

The CDR3 has 15 residues. V trimming: 1 base; J trimming: 10 bases; junction bases outside the gene matches: 13. Germline V gene data show CDR1 as DFQATT and CDR2 as SNEGSKA (reference sequence). J is TRBJ2-1 and V is TRBV20-1, with 7 positions matching TRBD2. The clonotype originates from a man aged 45-65 years who received an inactivated influenza vaccine. Sequencing was performed on PBMCs from blood, taken less than 6 days after vaccination. CDR3 sequence (DNA): TGCAGTGCTAGAGTAGGAGCGGGACGTTATTCGGAGCAGTTCTTC. Translation gives CSARVGAGRYSEQFF.